This TCR beta chain was retrieved from a study of T cell repertoires in cytomegalovirus infection (dated by TCRdb to about 2019). Turning to the overall study: The peptide stimulations were aimed at well-studied HLA-B-restricted epitopes as well as recently identified HLA-C-restricted CMV epitopes, whose presentation resists viral immunomodulation. Donor HLA type was relevant to the analysis, because carriage of CMV infection together with the matching HLA type was indicated by public TCR beta signatures.

What the study reported, not specific to this receptor: Cumulative frequency of public TCR beta family members discriminated carriers of CMV infection plus the relevant HLA type in this cohort and an independent 352-donor cohort. The ex vivo response was dominated by HLA-C-restricted CMV-specific TCR beta clonotypes, which also provided the single most frequent clonotype in two of eight donors.

Sequencing instrument: Illumina HiSeq 1500. Through fastp at Q25 and MiXCR, TCRdb rebuilt clones from the public reads, retaining in-frame beta chains. Each CDR3 protein appears once, grouped with its most common genes and DNA. The sample records 140,000 to 150,000 distinct CDR3 sequences, 32% of which are singletons. Roughly 51% of the sample is in the top ten clones. This clonotype has a handful of counts. This receptor's antigen is unknown. Within one base of it there is no much larger clone, and no base qualities were kept. Interpreted using the paper, the treatment or condition label stands for: in vitro stimulation with specific CMV peptide epitopes to enrich CMV-specific T cells. As encoded in the germline V gene, CDR1 is MGHRA while CDR2 is YSYEKL. At the junction V is shortened by 5 bases and J by 5 bases; bases outside the gene matches: 7. The CDR3 covers 14 residues, taking in both the cysteine and the phenylalanine. Left in the record is the CDR3 DNA by itself, 42 bases read in frame from the first base.

This sequence uses TRBV4-1 and TRBJ1-1, and TRBD1 aligns with 8 junction nucleotides. The sequencing here drew on CD8+ T cells from cultured PBMCs, taken from culture after CMV antigen stimulation. The TCR was taken from a human donor in good health (CMV status not recorded). Some clones in this sample may be carry-over from other donors' samples. CDR3 protein: CASSKGQGFTEAFF. The sequenced DNA: TGCGCCAGCAGCAAAGGACAGGGATTTACTGAAGCTTTCTTT.